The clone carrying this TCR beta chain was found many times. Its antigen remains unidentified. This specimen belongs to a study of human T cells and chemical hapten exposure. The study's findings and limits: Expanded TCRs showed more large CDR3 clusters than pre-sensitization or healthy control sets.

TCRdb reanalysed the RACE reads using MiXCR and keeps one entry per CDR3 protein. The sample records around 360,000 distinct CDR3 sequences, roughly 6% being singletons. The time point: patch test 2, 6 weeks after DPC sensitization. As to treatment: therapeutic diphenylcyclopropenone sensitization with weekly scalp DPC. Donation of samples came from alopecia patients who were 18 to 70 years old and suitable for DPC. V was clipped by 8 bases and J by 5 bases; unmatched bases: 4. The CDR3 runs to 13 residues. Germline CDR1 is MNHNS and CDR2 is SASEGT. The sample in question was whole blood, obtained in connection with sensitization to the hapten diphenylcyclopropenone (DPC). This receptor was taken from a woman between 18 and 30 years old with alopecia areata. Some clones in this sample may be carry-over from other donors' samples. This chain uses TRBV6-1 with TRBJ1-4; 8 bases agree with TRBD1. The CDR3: CASGQGGNEKLFF. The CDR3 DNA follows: TGTGCCAGCGGACAGGGAGGGAATGAAAAACTGTTTTTT.